This TCR beta chain is drawn from a study of identical twins. Germline CDR1 and CDR2: MNHNS and SASEGT. The CDR3 is 14 amino acids. The V gene lost 0 bases and the J gene lost 6 bases, with 8 bases spanning the gap. This clonotype has only a few counts. Template switching introduced a universal primer site, and the cDNA bore unique molecular identifiers. TCRdb recomputed calls from the 5' RACE reads with MiXCR, one row per CDR3 protein. The table includes 300,000 to 350,000 distinct CDR3 sequences, roughly an eighth detected once. In addition, the sample was reused for a study of yellow fever vaccine responses in identical twins. Per that study: A vaccine T cell response that seemed partly convergent and partly personalized was reported in twins.

Sequenced: CD8+ T cells sorted from blood. This TCR derives from a woman aged 18-35 years in good health. The chain carries TRBV6-1 and TRBJ1-4, with D uncertain. The CDR3 protein is CASSEASRDEKLFF. The CDR3 DNA reads TGTGCCAGCAGTGAAGCCTCTAGGGATGAAAAACTGTTTTTT.